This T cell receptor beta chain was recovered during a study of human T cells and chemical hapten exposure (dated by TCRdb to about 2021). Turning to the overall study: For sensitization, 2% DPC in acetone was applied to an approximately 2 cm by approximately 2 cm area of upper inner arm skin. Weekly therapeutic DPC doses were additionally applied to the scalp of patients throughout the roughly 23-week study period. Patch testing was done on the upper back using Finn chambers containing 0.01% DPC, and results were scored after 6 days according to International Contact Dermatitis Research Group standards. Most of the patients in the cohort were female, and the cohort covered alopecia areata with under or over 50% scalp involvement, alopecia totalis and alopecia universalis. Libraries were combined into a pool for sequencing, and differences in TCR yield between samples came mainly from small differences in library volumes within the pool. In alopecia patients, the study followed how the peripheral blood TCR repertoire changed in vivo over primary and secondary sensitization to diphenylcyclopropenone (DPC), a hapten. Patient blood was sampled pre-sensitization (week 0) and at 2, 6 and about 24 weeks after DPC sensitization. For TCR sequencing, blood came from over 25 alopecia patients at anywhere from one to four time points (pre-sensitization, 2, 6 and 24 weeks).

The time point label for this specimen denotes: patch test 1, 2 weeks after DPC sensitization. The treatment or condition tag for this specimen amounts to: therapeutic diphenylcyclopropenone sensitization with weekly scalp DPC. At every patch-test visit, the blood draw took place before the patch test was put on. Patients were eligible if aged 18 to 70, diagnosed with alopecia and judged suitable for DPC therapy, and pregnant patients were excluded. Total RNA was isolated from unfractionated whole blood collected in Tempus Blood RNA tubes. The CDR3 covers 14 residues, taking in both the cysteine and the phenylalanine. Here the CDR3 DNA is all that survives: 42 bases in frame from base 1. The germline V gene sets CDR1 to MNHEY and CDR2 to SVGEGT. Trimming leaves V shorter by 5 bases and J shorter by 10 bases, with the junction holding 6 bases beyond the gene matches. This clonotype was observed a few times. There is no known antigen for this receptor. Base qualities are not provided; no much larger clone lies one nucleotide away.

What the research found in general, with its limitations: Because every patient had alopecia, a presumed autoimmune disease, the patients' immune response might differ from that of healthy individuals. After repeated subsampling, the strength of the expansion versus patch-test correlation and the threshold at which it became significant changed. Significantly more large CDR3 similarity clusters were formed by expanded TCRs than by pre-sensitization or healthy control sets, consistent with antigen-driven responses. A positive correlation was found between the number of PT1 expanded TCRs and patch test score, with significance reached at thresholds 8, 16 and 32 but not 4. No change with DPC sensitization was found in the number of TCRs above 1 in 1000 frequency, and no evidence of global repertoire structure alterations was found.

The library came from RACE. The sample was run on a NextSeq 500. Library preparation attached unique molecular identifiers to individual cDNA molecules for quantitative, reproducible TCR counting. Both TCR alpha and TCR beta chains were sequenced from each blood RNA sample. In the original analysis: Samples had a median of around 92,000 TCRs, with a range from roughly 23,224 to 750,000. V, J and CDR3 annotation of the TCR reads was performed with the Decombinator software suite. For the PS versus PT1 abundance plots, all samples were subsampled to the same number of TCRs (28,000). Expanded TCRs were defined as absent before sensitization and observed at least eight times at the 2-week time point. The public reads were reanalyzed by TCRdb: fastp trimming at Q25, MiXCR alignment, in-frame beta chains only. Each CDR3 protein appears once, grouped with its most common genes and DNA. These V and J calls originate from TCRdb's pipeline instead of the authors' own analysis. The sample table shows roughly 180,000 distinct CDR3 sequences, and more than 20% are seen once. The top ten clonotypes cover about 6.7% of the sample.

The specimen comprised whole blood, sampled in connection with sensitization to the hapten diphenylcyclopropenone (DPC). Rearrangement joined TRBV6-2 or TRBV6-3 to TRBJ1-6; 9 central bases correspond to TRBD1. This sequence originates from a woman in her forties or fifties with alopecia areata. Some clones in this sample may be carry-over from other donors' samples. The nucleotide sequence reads TGTGCCAGCAGTACTCCGGGACAGGGATCACCCCTCCACTTT. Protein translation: CASSTPGQGSPLHF.